Following are 30 T cell receptor beta chains from one sample sequenced in a study of molecular identifiers for immune sequencing clone quantification. TCRdb analysed the PCR reads with MiXCR anew, one entry per CDR3 protein. The repertoire holds about 500,000 distinct CDR3 sequences, with around 23% as singletons. The sequenced sample consisted of naive CD8+ T cells from blood, with Jurkat cell RNA spiked in. Subset defined: FACS-sorted CD8+CD4-CCR7+CD45RA+ naive T cells. The receptors here all came from a human donor in good health. Some libraries in this study had Jurkat cell RNA spiked in.

This clonotype was seen repeatedly, ten times or more. The rearrangement uses TRBV6-1 and TRBJ2-3; possible D gene TRBD1, 6 bases. In germline, CDR1 is MNHNS, CDR2 SASEGT. This CDR3 spans 17 amino acids. The V and J ends lost 0 bases and 2 bases respectively, with 15 bases between them. CDR3 nucleotides: TGTGCCAGCAGTGAAGCGCACGGGACATTGAACACAGATACGCAGTATTTT. It yields the protein CASSEAHGTLNTDTQYF.

This clonotype appeared many times. The chain uses TRBV14 and TRBJ1-1; D possibly corresponds to TRBD1 (6 bases). V lost 1 base and J lost 1, with 10 bases in between. CDR1 and CDR2 (germline): SGHDN, FVKESK. The CDR3 loop spans 15 amino acids. The CDR3 reads CASSQVGTPNTEAFF. The DNA of the CDR3 is TGTGCCAGCAGCCAAGTCGGGACACCGAACACTGAAGCTTTCTTT.

This clonotype was recorded at least ten times. This chain links TRBV29-1 with TRBJ1-1; tentative D call: TRBD1 (6 bases). This CDR3 contains 12 residues. Trimming took 7 bases from V and 0 from J, leaving 9 bases between them. From germline, CDR1 is SQVTM and CDR2 ANQGSEA. CDR3 residues: CSGTGMNTEAFF. Here the CDR3 DNA reads TGCAGCGGAACAGGGATGAACACTGAAGCTTTCTTT.

In nucleotides, the CDR3 is TGTGCCAGCAGTTTTAGGGTCCCCGTGACCGGAGGGACCCAGTACTTC. As protein: CASSFRVPVTGGTQYF. The J gene is TRBJ2-5, the V gene TRBV6-6; weak D call: TRBD2 (5 bases). The germline CDR1 and CDR2 sequences are MNHNY and SVGAGI (reference sequence). V lost 4 bases to trimming and J lost 7 bases, with 22 bases between them. This CDR3 has 16 amino acids.

The rearrangement links TRBV20-1 to TRBJ2-7, with 7 bases fitting TRBD1. Germline V gene sequence: CDR1 DFQATT, CDR2 SNEGSKA (reference sequence). The CDR3 has 15 amino acids. V shed 5 bases, J shed 0 bases, and the junction held 10 bases outside the gene matches. CDR3 coding DNA: TGCAGTGCTTGCCGGGACAGCCGTCTCTCCTACGAGCAGTACTTC. It translates to CSACRDSRLSYEQYF.

The rearrangement links TRBV11-3 to TRBJ2-7, with TRBD2 matching 10 bases. With 4 bases clipped from V and 9 bases from J, the junction kept 9 bases outside the gene matches. Germline-derived CDR1 and CDR2 are SGHNT and YENEEA. The CDR3 spans 14 residues. As DNA, the CDR3 is TGTGCCAGCAGCTGGAGCGGGAGGGACCACGCGCAGTACTTC. It encodes CASSWSGRDHAQYF. Using reference TRBV11-3 and TRBJ2-7 for the parts outside the CDR3, the full variable domain is EAGVVQSPRYKIIEKKQPVAFWCNPISGHNTLYWYLQNLGQGPELLIRYENEEAVDDSQLPKDRFSAERLKGVDSTLKIQPAELGDSAVYLCASSWSGRDHAQYFGPGTRLTVT.

The genes are TRBV7-9 and TRBJ2-6, with TRBD2 as a possible D gene (6 bases). The V gene's germline CDR1 is SEHNR and CDR2 FQNEAQ (reference sequence). This CDR3 has 13 residues. Trimming left V 8 bases short and J 3 bases short, with 8 bases between. Here the CDR3 reads CASRGGGANVLTF. The CDR3 nucleotides read TGTGCCAGCCGGGGAGGTGGGGCCAACGTCCTGACTTTC. Complete variable domain (other parts from reference TRBV7-9 and TRBJ2-6): DTGVSQNPRHKITKRGQNVTFRCDPISEHNRLYWYRQTLGQGPEFLTYFQNEAQLEKSRLLSDRFSAERPKGSFSTLEIQRTEQGDSAMYLCASRGGGANVLTFGAGSRLTVL.

This clonotype was detected a few times. The chain uses TRBV21-1 and TRBJ2-5; the table gives TRBD2 as D, unverified against the DNA. TRBV21-1 is a pseudogene segment. The CDR3 is made up of 17 amino acids. CDR3 nucleotides: TGTGCCAGCAGCGTGACGGTCCTAGCGGGACTTCAAGAGACCCAGTACTTC. It translates to CASSVTVLAGLQETQYF.

Ten or more counts support this clonotype. At one of its ends the junction is not consistent with the germline gene, which may arise from a read error. The chain joins TRBV7-7 to TRBJ2-3; 9 positions agree with TRBD2. The CDR3 sequence is 16 residues long. Germline CDR1 SSHAT, CDR2 FNYEAQ (reference sequence). This CDR3 reads CASSLFAGGGPDTQYF. CDR3 nucleotides: TGTGCTAGCAGCTTGTTCGCGGGAGGGGGCCCAGATACGCAGTATTTT.

This clonotype was counted at least ten times. This chain joins TRBV13 and TRBJ2-2; D call uncertain. The CDR3 covers 13 residues. Germline CDR1 reads PRHDT; CDR2 reads FYEKMQ (reference sequence). Deletions cut 6 bases from V and 1 base from J, with 6 bases between. CDR3 residues: CASRYENTGELFF. As DNA, the CDR3 is TGTGCCAGCAGATATGAGAACACCGGGGAGCTGTTTTTT.

This clonotype has a count of ten or more. V usage is TRBV5-1 and J usage is TRBJ2-3, with a weak D call TRBD2 (6 bases). Per germline, CDR1 SGHRS and CDR2 YFSETQ. V gave up 0 bases and J gave up 4 bases, with 9 bases separating them. The CDR3 loop spans 14 amino acids. The DNA of the CDR3 is TGCGCCAGCAGCTTGGCAGCGGGTGCAGATACGCAGTATTTT. It translates to CASSLAAGADTQYF.

Details on this clonotype: An end of the junction does not agree with germline; a read error may underlie this. The V and J genes are TRBV2 and TRBJ1-5; 7 nucleotides line up with TRBD1. The CDR3 totals 15 residues. Per germline, CDR1 SNHLY and CDR2 FYNNEI. The CDR3 coding sequence is TGTGCCAGCAGTGGGGGGACAGACCAGCGACAGCCCCGGCATTTT. It encodes CASSGGTDQRQPRHF.

This clonotype was detected a few times. A clone one base away is much larger, so this may be a read error. The chain uses TRBV5-3 and TRBJ1-1; D remains ambiguous. TRBV5-3 is an ORF; its function is uncertain. The germline V and J ends were trimmed by 8 bases and 13 bases, with 21 bases remaining between them. CDR3 length equals 12 residues. The CDR3 is CASSPTGSQVFF. Here the CDR3 DNA reads TGTGCCAGCAGCCCAACCGGGAGTCAAGTTTTCTTT.

Regarding this clonotype: Given a much more abundant clone one base away, this may be a read error. V usage is TRBV3-1 and J usage is TRBJ2-5, with D uncertain. Germline V gives CDR1 LGHDT, CDR2 YNNKEL (reference sequence). The CDR3 consists of 14 residues. The CDR3 sequence is CASNQEGRQETQYF. The CDR3, as DNA: TGTGCCAGCAACCAAGAAGGCCGCCAAGAGACCCAGTACTTC.

Of note for this clonotype: This may come from a read error, since a much larger clone is one base off. This rearrangement joins TRBV5-1 to TRBJ2-6; D ambiguous. The CDR3 totals 15 residues. V was trimmed by 4 bases and J by 2 bases, leaving 10 bases between them. CDR1 and CDR2 from the germline V gene are SGHRS and YFSETQ. In DNA form, the CDR3 reads TGCGCCAGCAGCCTCACCCGGGCTGGGGCCAACGTCCTGACTTTC. Its translation is CASSLTRAGANVLTF.

V and J are TRBV28 and TRBJ2-5; 12 bases are shared with TRBD2. V lost 8 bases to trimming and J lost 4 bases; unmatched junction nucleotides: 8. The CDR3 is 15 residues long. Germline CDR1 is MDHEN and CDR2 is SYDVKM. The CDR3 nucleotides read TGTGCCAGCGACGGACTAGCGGGAACCCCAGAGACCCAGTACTTC. Protein product: CASDGLAGTPETQYF.

This sequence joins TRBV3-1 and TRBJ1-1, with D possibly being TRBD1 (5 bases). The length of the CDR3 is 15 residues. Germline V gene lookup returns CDR1 LGHDT and CDR2 YNNKEL (reference sequence). V dropped 0 bases and J dropped 2 bases, with 10 bases sitting between them. The CDR3 coding sequence is TGTGCCAGCAGCCAAGATCTGGGGGTTAACACTGAAGCTTTCTTT. Translating it yields CASSQDLGVNTEAFF.

The chain carries TRBV6-2 or TRBV6-3 and TRBJ2-3, with a tentative D call TRBD1 (5 bases). The CDR3 contains 13 residues. With 4 bases removed from V and 4 bases from J, the gap between germline ends came to 9 bases. Germline V gives CDR1 MNHEY, CDR2 SVGEGT. For the CDR3, the DNA is TGTGCCAGCAGTTTGTGGGGCGCAGATACGCAGTATTTT. Translated, it gives CASSLWGADTQYF.

On this clonotype: This clone may be a read error of a much larger clone one base away. The chain couples TRBV28 to TRBJ2-7; a weak D match, TRBD1 (5 bases). Germline CDR1 is MDHEN and CDR2 is SYDVKM. The CDR3 length is 13 residues. The CDR3 nucleotides are TGTGCCAGCAGACCAGGGTTGTCCTACGAGCAGCACTTC. This codes for CASRPGLSYEQHF.

This clonotype was seen a few times. This CDR3 is CASSQEESGSEQYF. In nucleotides, the CDR3 is TGCGCCAGCAGCCAAGAGGAGTCGGGGAGTGAGCAGTACTTC. The J gene is TRBJ2-7, the V gene TRBV4-1; possibly TRBD2 for D (5 bases). Trimming shortened V by 0 bases and J by 7 bases, and 13 bases separated the two germline ends. Germline values: CDR1 MGHRA, CDR2 YSYEKL. CDR3 length equals 14 residues.

On this clonotype itself: A much bigger clone sits one base away, suggesting this may be a read error. CDR3 loop: CASSFVYSDQPQHF. CDR3 DNA: TGTGCCAGCAGTTTTGTTTATAGCGATCAGCCCCAGCATTTT. The chain uses TRBV28 and TRBJ1-5; D is unresolved. Germline CDR1 MDHEN, CDR2 SYDVKM. This CDR3 has 14 amino acids.

In its sample, this clonotype was seen a few times. This chain joins TRBV27 and TRBJ2-7; 7 bases map to TRBD1. The CDR3 is 14 amino acids. Unmatched junction bases numbered 3, after V lost 1 base and J lost 3 bases. The germline gives CDR1 MNHEY, CDR2 SMNVEV (reference sequence). CDR3 nucleotide sequence: TGTGCCAGCAGTTTATATTCAGGGGGCTACGAGCAGTACTTC. It yields the protein CASSLYSGGYEQYF.

This chain connects TRBV7-6 to TRBJ2-5; no clear D gene. V was pared by 5 bases and J by 3 bases, with 19 bases between. The CDR3 loop spans 16 amino acids. Germline CDR1 SGHVS, CDR2 FNYEAQ. The CDR3 region has the DNA TGTGCCAGCAGCCCCCGTTCCCGCAGTTTGGAAGAGACCCAGTACTTC. It codes for CASSPRSRSLEETQYF.

V is TRBV13 and J is TRBJ2-2; 9 bases match TRBD1. V shed 6 bases and J 6 bases; nucleotides not matched to a gene: 8. The CDR3 consists of 15 residues. Germline-derived CDR1 and CDR2 are PRHDT and FYEKMQ (reference sequence). CDR3 in DNA: TGTGCCAGCAGGTGGGACAGGGCTGAACCCGGGGAGCTGTTTTTT. It codes for CASRWDRAEPGELFF.

Concerning this clonotype itself: A much larger clonotype is one base distant, so this may be a read error. The J gene is TRBJ2-7, the V gene TRBV6-5, with D perhaps TRBD1 (6 bases). Germline assignment: CDR1 MNHEY and CDR2 SVGAGI. The V gene lost 6 bases and the J gene lost 1 base, with 13 bases spanning the gap. This CDR3 is built from 14 residues. CDR3 residues: CASRLEDSSYEQYF. In DNA, the CDR3 is TGTGCCAGCAGGCTGGAGGACAGTTCCTACGAGCAGTACTTC.

A few counts support this clonotype. This sequence joins TRBV4-1 and TRBJ1-5; D remains ambiguous. CDR3 size: 15 residues. Germline V gene sequence: CDR1 MGHRA, CDR2 YSYEKL. V dropped 0 bases and J dropped 5 bases, with 11 bases sitting between them. CDR3 DNA sequence: TGCGCCAGCAGCCAAGATGGGGATGTGGATCAGCCCCAGCATTTT. This encodes CASSQDGDVDQPQHF.

There are many counts of this clonotype. This sequence joins TRBV5-1 and TRBJ2-7; 10 nucleotides agree with TRBD2. The ends lost 4 bases at V and 4 bases at J; junction bases unmatched: 11. The CDR3 is made up of 16 amino acids. CDR1 SGHRS and CDR2 YFSETQ come from the germline V gene. The CDR3 reads CASSPTYGLAAYEQYF. The CDR3, as DNA: TGCGCCAGCAGCCCGACTTACGGACTAGCGGCATACGAGCAGTACTTC.

Ten or more counts support this clonotype. The J gene is TRBJ2-2, the V gene TRBV20-1; TRBD1 or TRBD2 may be the D gene (6 bases each). The CDR3 runs to 13 residues. Trimming removed 5 bases from V and 3 bases from J, with 10 bases in between. Germline loops: CDR1 DFQATT, CDR2 SNEGSKA (reference sequence). This CDR3 reads CSAPGADTGELFF. CDR3 nucleotides: TGCAGTGCTCCGGGGGCTGACACCGGGGAGCTGTTTTTT.

Turning to this clonotype: A clone one base away is much larger, so this may be a read error. The V call is TRBV12-3 or TRBV12-4, the J call TRBJ2-5; TRBD2 matches at 8 bases. The CDR3 has 14 residues. CDR3 sequence (DNA): TGTGCCAGCAGTTTTACTAGCGGCACAGGGACCCGGTACTTC. Translation: CASSFTSGTGTRYF.

With regard to this clonotype: Germline and junction disagree at one end, which may indicate a read error. The chain is built from TRBV19 and TRBJ1-2; no reliable D call. The length of the CDR3 is 13 residues. CDR1 and CDR2 (germline): LNHDA, SQIVND (reference sequence). CDR3 DNA sequence: TGTGCCTGTAGTATGGGTCCGGTCGGGGGCTACACCTTC. This sequence encodes CACSMGPVGGYTF.